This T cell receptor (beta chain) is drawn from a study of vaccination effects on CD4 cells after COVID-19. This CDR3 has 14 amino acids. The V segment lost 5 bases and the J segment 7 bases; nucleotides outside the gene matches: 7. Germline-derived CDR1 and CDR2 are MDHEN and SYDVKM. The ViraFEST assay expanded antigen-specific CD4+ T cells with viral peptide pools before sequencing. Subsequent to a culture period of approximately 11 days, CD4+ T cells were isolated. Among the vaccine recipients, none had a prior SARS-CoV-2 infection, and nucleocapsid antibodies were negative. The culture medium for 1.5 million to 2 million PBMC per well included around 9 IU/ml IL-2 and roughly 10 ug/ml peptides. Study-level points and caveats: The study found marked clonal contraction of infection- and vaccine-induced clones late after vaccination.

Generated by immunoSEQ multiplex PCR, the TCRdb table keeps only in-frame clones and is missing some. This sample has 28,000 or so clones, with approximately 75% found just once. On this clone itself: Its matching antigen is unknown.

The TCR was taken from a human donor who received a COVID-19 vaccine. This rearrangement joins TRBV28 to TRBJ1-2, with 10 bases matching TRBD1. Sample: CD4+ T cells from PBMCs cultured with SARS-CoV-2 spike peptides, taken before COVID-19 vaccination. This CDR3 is CASSLGTGVGGYTF. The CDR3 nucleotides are TGTGCCAGCAGTCTCGGGACAGGGGTTGGTGGCTACACCTTC.